The 29 T cell receptor beta chains listed next were all sequenced from one sample in a study of regulatory T cells in long-lasting Graves disease listed by TCRdb under 2021. Receptor libraries were prepared by multiplex PCR. Sequencing relied on an Illumina HiSeq 4000. iRepertoire HTBI primers and Arm-PCR amplification of CDR3 regions were used to construct TCR beta libraries. TCRdb trimmed public reads at Q25 via fastp, called clones via MiXCR and kept in-frame beta chains. CDR3 protein duplicates are merged, each entry listing the most common genes and DNA. Recorded for this sample are 250,000 to 300,000 distinct CDR3 sequences; about 20% of them occurred a single time. Clones ranked in the top ten supply 12% to 15% of the sample. This specimen's time point label, per the study, means: newly diagnosed GD, antithyroid drugs for less than 3 months. For both TCR sequencing and RNA sequencing, RNA was extracted from PBMCs using TRIzol.

These data also formed part of another study, on T cells in Graves' hyperthyroidism and ophthalmopathy.

The sequencing here drew on peripheral blood mononuclear cells (PBMCs), taken at new diagnosis, from a patient treated with antithyroid drugs. Receptors originate from a woman in her 30s with Graves disease. Donor details come from another sample of the same person, matched by shared clones.

In its sample, this clonotype was seen many times. The V call is TRBV4-1, the J call TRBJ1-3; D not resolved. Germline CDR1 and CDR2: MGHRA and YSYEKL. The CDR3 is 16 residues long. The ends were cut back, 4 bases at V and 0 bases at J, with 13 bases in the middle. The CDR3, as DNA: TGCGCCAGCAGCCCCCCAGCCGCGAGCTCTGGAAACACCATATATTTT. Its translation is CASSPPAASSGNTIYF.

This clonotype was observed once. The chain has TRBV27 and TRBJ2-7; the match to TRBD2 covers 10 bases. The CDR3 loop spans 13 amino acids. Germline lookup yields CDR1 MNHEY and CDR2 SMNVEV (reference sequence). Trimming at V came to 3 bases and at J to 8 bases, leaving 4 bases not matched to a gene. The CDR3 DNA is TGTGCCAGCAGTTTTCTAGCGGGAGCAAAGCAGTACTTC. This codes for CASSFLAGAKQYF.

This clonotype appeared many times. The V gene is TRBV2, the J gene TRBJ1-1, with D possibly TRBD1 on 6 matching bases. CDR3 length: 14 residues. Looked up from germline, CDR1 is SNHLY and CDR2 is FYNNEI. V shed 7 bases and J shed 5 bases, with 17 bases lying between them. DNA for the CDR3: TGTGCCAGCATCCCCGACGAAGGGGGGACTGAAGCTTTCTTT. The encoded protein is CASIPDEGGTEAFF.

This clonotype was counted ten times or more. V is TRBV29-1 and J is TRBJ2-1, with D possibly being TRBD1 (6 bases). The CDR3 is made up of 13 amino acids. V lost 2 bases to trimming and J lost 9 bases, with 14 bases between them. CDR1 is SQVTM and CDR2 is ANQGSEA in the germline V gene. The CDR3 bases are TGCAGCGTTGAAATGACAGGTCAGGGTGAGCAGTTCTTC. Protein sequence: CSVEMTGQGEQFF.

This chain joins TRBV5-1 and TRBJ2-6, with 7 nucleotides matching TRBD2. The CDR3 is 17 amino acids. Germline CDR1 reads SGHRS; CDR2 reads YFSETQ. V trimming: 3 bases; J trimming: 4 bases; junction bases outside the gene matches: 10. The CDR3 loop reads CASSSGEGTKGANVLTF. The CDR3 bases are TGCGCCAGCAGCTCGGGGGAGGGGACGAAGGGGGCCAACGTCCTGACTTTC.

Ten or more counts support this clonotype. J is TRBJ1-2 and V is TRBV12-3 or TRBV12-4; 7 bases agree with TRBD1. This CDR3 region has 17 residues. V shed 3 bases, J shed 8 bases, and the junction held 18 bases outside the gene matches. This CDR3 reads CASSFGTVFPMGVGYTF. Here the CDR3 DNA reads TGTGCCAGCAGTTTCGGGACAGTCTTCCCTATGGGTGTGGGCTACACCTTC.

V gene TRBV4-2 combines with J gene TRBJ1-2, with unresolved D. The V end was cut by 0 bases, the J end by 2 bases, with 10 bases between. Looked up from germline, CDR1 is LGHNA and CDR2 is YNFKEQ. The CDR3 extends over 15 amino acids. CDR3 amino acids: CASSQDFQTNYGYTF. The CDR3 DNA reads TGTGCCAGCAGCCAAGACTTCCAGACCAACTATGGCTACACCTTC.

This clonotype was observed a handful of times. V is TRBV5-5 and J is TRBJ1-5; TRBD1 agrees at 8 bases. The J segment lost 0 bases and the V segment lost 3 bases, leaving 5 bases of the junction unmatched. CDR1 SGHKS and CDR2 YYEKEE come from the germline V gene (reference sequence). This CDR3 spans 16 amino acids. The CDR3 DNA reads TGTGCCAGCAGCTCCGGACAGGGCTATAGCAATCAGCCCCAGCATTTT. This gives the protein CASSSGQGYSNQPQHF.

This clonotype was seen many times. V gene TRBV18 combines with J gene TRBJ1-2; no reliable D call. V was shortened by 2 bases and J by 4 bases, with 8 bases between the two germline ends. Germline V gives CDR1 KGHSH, CDR2 LQKENI. CDR3 length equals 13 residues. The CDR3 bases are TGTGCCAGCTCACCAGAGTCCAGCTATGGCTACACCTTC. This gives the protein CASSPESSYGYTF.

This clonotype was found many times. The gene calls are TRBV12-3 or TRBV12-4 and TRBJ1-5; the D is unclear. Trimming shortened V by 7 bases and J by 3 bases, and 7 bases separated the two germline ends. This CDR3 spans 12 amino acids. The CDR3 protein is CASTRYNQPQHF. Written as DNA, the CDR3 is TGTGCCAGCACCCGATACAATCAGCCCCAGCATTTT.

This rearrangement joins TRBV20-1 to TRBJ1-1; D might be TRBD1 (6 bases). Germline assignment: CDR1 DFQATT and CDR2 SNEGSKA (reference sequence). With 3 bases removed from V and 3 bases from J, the gap between germline ends came to 17 bases. This CDR3 has 15 residues. CDR3 region: CSASANRARDTEAFF. CDR3 bases: TGCAGTGCTAGCGCCAACAGGGCCAGGGACACTGAAGCTTTCTTT.

This clonotype was counted ten times or more. The chain recombines TRBV24-1 with TRBJ1-4; D ambiguous. The CDR3 length is 12 residues. In germline, CDR1 is KGHDR, CDR2 SFDVKD. The ends were cut back, 4 bases at V and 6 bases at J, with 5 bases in the middle. CDR3 nucleotides: TGTGCCACCAGTGACCAGTATGAAAAACTGTTTTTT. This translates into CATSDQYEKLFF.

The chain couples TRBV25-1 to TRBJ1-2; D is undetermined. This CDR3 is built from 16 residues. Looked up from germline, CDR1 is MGHDK and CDR2 is SYGVNS. Between the trimmed V and J ends, which lost 5 bases and 9 bases, there was a span of 25 bases. CDR3 residues: CASSKLIGIVGMSYTF. CDR3 DNA sequence: TGTGCCAGCAGTAAATTAATCGGGATAGTTGGGATGAGCTACACCTTC.

In its sample, this clonotype was seen many times. The genes are TRBV2 and TRBJ1-4; TRBD1 matches at 7 bases. Germline V CDR1 and CDR2: SNHLY, FYNNEI. The ends lost 6 bases at V and 4 bases at J; junction bases unmatched: 8. The CDR3 runs to 15 residues. The CDR3 spells CASSLQGPRNEKLFF. The CDR3 DNA follows: TGTGCCAGCAGCTTACAGGGGCCTCGTAATGAAAAACTGTTTTTT. Full variable domain (rest looked up from reference TRBV2 and TRBJ1-4): EPEVTQTPSHQVTQMGQEVILRCVPISNHLYFYWYRQILGQKVEFLVSFYNNEISEKSEIFDDQFSVERPDGSNFTLKIRSTKLEDSAMYFCASSLQGPRNEKLFFGSGTQLSVL.

The sample holds a few counts of this clonotype. This chain joins TRBV3-1 and TRBJ2-3; unclear D gene. The germline gives CDR1 LGHDT, CDR2 YNNKEL (reference sequence). The CDR3 has 14 amino acids. The V and J ends lost 5 bases and 4 bases respectively, with 13 bases between them. CDR3 amino acids: CASSTPAGSDTQYF. The CDR3 DNA reads TGTGCCAGCAGCACCCCAGCCGGGTCAGATACGCAGTATTTT.

To note about this clonotype: This may be a read error: a much more frequent sequence differs by one nucleotide. The final CDR3 position lacks the conserved phenylalanine or tryptophan, pointing to a likely read error. The V and J genes are TRBV29-1 and TRBJ2-7; D remains ambiguous. Germline V gene data show CDR1 as SQVTM and CDR2 as ANQGSEA. V shed 6 bases and J shed 3 bases, with 9 bases lying between them. CDR3 length equals 11 residues. In nucleotides, the CDR3 is TGCAGCGTCCACGACAACTACGAGCAGTACCTC. Translating gives CSVHDNYEQYL.

In its sample, this clonotype was seen a few times. The chain has TRBV6-2 or TRBV6-3 and TRBJ2-1; 12 nucleotides line up with TRBD1. V lost 6 bases and J lost 10; bases outside the gene matches: 10. The CDR3 loop spans 15 amino acids. Germline CDR1 is MNHEY and CDR2 is SVGEGT. The CDR3: CASSHVGTGGEEQFF. The CDR3 DNA is TGTGCCAGCAGCCATGTCGGGACAGGGGGCGAGGAGCAGTTCTTC.

J is TRBJ2-3 and V is TRBV11-2, with D possibly being TRBD2 (6 bases). The germline CDR1 and CDR2 sequences are SGHAT and FQNNGV. This CDR3 is built from 14 residues. Deletions cut 0 bases from V and 5 bases from J, with 9 bases between. CDR3 sequence reads: CASSLDGSGDTQYF. The CDR3 coding sequence is TGTGCCAGCAGCTTAGACGGGAGTGGAGATACGCAGTATTTT.

This clonotype was seen ten or more times. The V gene is TRBV3-1, the J gene TRBJ1-4; D gene ambiguous. V lost 1 base to trimming and J lost 5 bases, with 17 bases between them. Germline CDR1 is LGHDT and CDR2 is YNNKEL (reference sequence). The CDR3 contains 17 residues. The CDR3, as DNA: TGTGCCAGCAGCCAAGTCCACGACCGGAACGGAAATGAAAAACTGTTTTTT. As protein: CASSQVHDRNGNEKLFF.

In its sample, this clonotype was seen many times. Here the CDR3 reads CASNPDPGLETQYF. CDR3 coding DNA: TGTGCCAGCAACCCAGACCCGGGTTTGGAGACCCAGTACTTC. The V gene is TRBV7-8, the J gene TRBJ2-5; the D is unclear. The CDR3 length is 14 residues. V was pared by 7 bases and J by 5 bases, with 17 bases between. Germline V lookup: CDR1 SGHVS, CDR2 FQNEAQ.

The chain couples TRBV7-3 to TRBJ2-7; 9 nucleotides agree with TRBD1. Germline lookup yields CDR1 SGHTA and CDR2 FQGTGA. There are 15 residues in the CDR3. The junction had 3 bases not matched to a gene; V was cut back by 0 bases and J by 3 bases. The CDR3 DNA reads TGTGCCAGCAGCTTAACGGGACAGGGTTACTACGAGCAGTACTTC. This translates into CASSLTGQGYYEQYF.

V usage is TRBV15 and J usage is TRBJ1-1; D is ambiguous. The CDR3 contains 14 residues. Germline V lookup: CDR1 LNHNV, CDR2 YYDKDF (reference sequence). V was trimmed by 1 base and J by 7 bases, leaving 13 bases between them. CDR3 amino acids: CATSRGHGEIEAFF. In DNA form, the CDR3 reads TGTGCCACCAGCAGAGGTCATGGGGAGATTGAAGCTTTCTTT.

The chain joins TRBV18 to TRBJ1-4; no definite D call. The CDR3 runs to 16 residues. Germline CDR1 is KGHSH and CDR2 is LQKENI. Trimming left V 4 bases short and J 0 bases short, with 12 bases between. CDR3 DNA: TGTGCCAGCTCACGCGACCGGGTTGCAACTAATGAAAAACTGTTTTTT. Translation: CASSRDRVATNEKLFF.

About this clonotype: A read error is likely here: a far larger clone is one base away. V usage is TRBV20-1 and J usage is TRBJ2-1; D may match TRBD1 or TRBD2 (5 bases each). The CDR3 consists of 14 residues. Trimming left V 0 bases short and J 13 bases short, with 19 bases between. The germline gives CDR1 DFQATT, CDR2 SNEGSKA (reference sequence). CDR3 sequence (DNA): TGCAGTGCTAGAGATCTCGGACTCGTGGGGACCCAGTTCTTC. Residues: CSARDLGLVGTQFF.

The genes are TRBV5-6 and TRBJ1-2, with 10 bases that match TRBD1. The germline V gene has CDR1 SGHDT and CDR2 YYEEEE. V shed 4 bases and J 1 base; nucleotides not matched to a gene: 10. The CDR3 loop spans 17 amino acids. The CDR3 DNA follows: TGTGCCAGCAGCGGCCGGGACAGGGGACGGATTAACTATGGCTACACCTTC. Residues: CASSGRDRGRINYGYTF.

The sample holds many counts of this clonotype. This chain links TRBV20-1 with TRBJ1-5, with no clear D. Trimming removed 0 bases at V and 6 bases at J, with 15 bases between. In germline, CDR1 is DFQATT, CDR2 SNEGSKA (reference sequence). The CDR3 runs 15 residues. The CDR3: CSAREPGLIGQPQHF. CDR3 DNA sequence: TGCAGTGCTAGAGAACCGGGCCTGATAGGTCAGCCCCAGCATTTT.

This clonotype was counted ten times or more. This chain joins TRBV10-3 and TRBJ1-4; D is perhaps TRBD1 (6 bases). The length of the CDR3 is 13 residues. Trimming stripped 4 bases from V and 8 bases from J, with 11 bases between. Germline V gene sequence: CDR1 ENHRY, CDR2 SYGVKD. The CDR3 protein is CAISGEGEEKLFF. CDR3 DNA sequence: TGTGCCATCAGTGGCGAGGGGGAAGAAAAACTGTTTTTT.

This clonotype has just a few counts. The chain recombines TRBV6-9 with TRBJ1-5; D is possibly TRBD1 (5 bases). Trimming left V 3 bases short and J 1 base short, with 13 bases between. This CDR3 spans 16 amino acids. Germline V CDR1 and CDR2: MNHGY, SVAAGI. The CDR3, as DNA: TGTGCCAGCAGTTACCCCGACAGTGTCAGCAATCAGCCCCAGCATTTT. Translated: CASSYPDSVSNQPQHF.

In this sample, this clonotype turned up a few times. The chain employs TRBV27 and TRBJ2-1; D may correspond to TRBD1 or TRBD2 (5 bases each). This CDR3 is 14 amino acids long. Between the trimmed V and J ends, which lost 0 bases and 5 bases, there was a span of 8 bases. Germline CDR1 and CDR2: MNHEY and SMNVEV (reference sequence). CDR3 nucleotides: TGTGCCAGCAGTTTATCGTGGGGGAACAATGAGCAGTTCTTC. It yields the protein CASSLSWGNNEQFF.